Included here is one TCR beta chain sequence, with context. Its antigen remains unknown. V was shortened by 6 bases and J by 0 bases, with 12 bases between the two germline ends. This CDR3 comprises 16 residues. The germline V gene has CDR1 SGHAT and CDR2 FQNNGV. The data were obtained in a study of CD8 T cells in ankylosing spondylitis. Findings of the study overall: A TCR beta motif of about eight highly homologous variants seemed to mark ankylosing spondylitis blood.

MiXCR, applied by TCRdb to the 5' RACE reads, yields one record per CDR3 protein. This sample has about 540,000 distinct CDR3 sequences, with over 9.5% found just once. The material sequenced was blood, either unsorted or a sorted T cell fraction (not recorded which). The chain carries TRBV11-2 and TRBJ2-6; D uncertain. This receptor was taken from a male donor with ankylosing spondylitis. This CDR3 is CASREDGSSGANVLTF. Here the CDR3 DNA reads TGTGCCAGCAGAGAAGACGGAAGCTCTGGGGCCAACGTCCTGACTTTC. The variable domain in full, completed from reference TRBV11-2 and TRBJ2-6, reads EAGVAQSPRYKIIEKRQSVAFWCNPISGHATLYWYQQILGQGPKLLIQFQNNGVVDDSQLPKDRFSAERLKGVDSTLKIQPAKLEDSAVYLCASREDGSSGANVLTFGAGSRLTVL.